This passage covers 24 T cell receptor beta chains from one sample sequenced in a study of T-cell reconstitution after alpha-beta-depleted transplantation in children. Preparation of the TCRbeta library was carried out with unique molecular identifiers. TCRdb itself ran the PCR reads through MiXCR, one entry per CDR3 protein. In the table there are 700,000 to 850,000 distinct CDR3 sequences, 15% to 20% of which are singletons. Specimen: PBMCs, mostly from graft donor cells, collected 360 days after TCRalphabeta/CD19-depleted stem cell transplant. These receptors originate from a male patient younger than 18 who had a stem cell transplant for acute lymphoblastic leukemia, so the T cells may come from the graft donor.

The CDR3: CASSFGRKSSYNEQFF. The CDR3 DNA is TGTGCCAGCAGCTTCGGGAGAAAGAGCTCCTACAATGAGCAGTTCTTC. The chain links TRBV7-7 to TRBJ2-1, with D tentatively TRBD2 (6 bases). Trimming took off 3 bases at V and 0 bases at J, with 12 bases between the two ends. Germline lookup yields CDR1 SSHAT and CDR2 FNYEAQ (reference sequence). This CDR3 spans 16 amino acids.

The V and J genes are TRBV7-6 and TRBJ2-2, with TRBD2 matching over 8 bases. V was pared by 5 bases and J by 1 base, with 15 bases of the junction left unmatched. Germline V gives CDR1 SGHVS, CDR2 FNYEAQ. This CDR3 has 19 residues. This CDR3 reads CASSPIRADSGMNTGELFF. The CDR3 coding sequence is TGTGCCAGCAGCCCCATCAGGGCGGATAGCGGGATGAACACCGGGGAGCTGTTTTTT.

This clonotype was seen more than once but under ten times. This chain connects TRBV24-1 to TRBJ1-2; D possibly corresponds to TRBD1 (6 bases). The V gene lost 3 bases and the J gene lost 7 bases, with 11 bases spanning the gap. The V gene's germline CDR1 is KGHDR and CDR2 SFDVKD. This CDR3 is built from 13 residues. CDR3 nucleotide sequence: TGTGCCACCAGTGATCAAACAGGGTTTGGCTACACCTTC. This translates into CATSDQTGFGYTF.

This clonotype appeared a few times. J is TRBJ2-2 and V is TRBV9; weak D call: TRBD2 (7 bases). Germline V gene sequence: CDR1 SGDLS, CDR2 YYNGEE. The length of the CDR3 is 14 residues. The V end lost 4 bases, the J end lost 7 bases, and 14 bases lay between the germline ends. The CDR3 loop reads CASSLGEGVGELFF. The CDR3 region has the DNA TGTGCCAGCAGCCTGGGGGAGGGGGTCGGGGAGCTGTTTTTT.

The chain couples TRBV2 to TRBJ2-5; 10 nucleotides match TRBD2. Germline V gene sequence: CDR1 SNHLY, CDR2 FYNNEI. After removal of 10 bases from V and 5 bases from J, the junction contained 13 bases not matched to a gene. The CDR3 loop spans 15 amino acids. The CDR3 spells CAILRTSGQEETQYF. The CDR3 nucleotides read TGTGCCATCCTAAGGACTAGCGGACAAGAGGAGACCCAGTACTTC.

Here the CDR3 reads CSAIIRTDTQYF. The CDR3 DNA reads TGCAGTGCTATTATACGGACAGATACGCAGTATTTT. The chain has TRBV20-1 and TRBJ2-3, with D unresolved. The CDR3 contains 12 residues. With 4 bases removed from V and 3 bases from J, the gap between germline ends came to 8 bases. Looked up from germline, CDR1 is DFQATT and CDR2 is SNEGSKA (reference sequence).

The chain recombines TRBV27 with TRBJ2-3, with 11 bases fitting TRBD2. J was trimmed by 2 bases and V by 5 bases; bases with no gene match: 9. The CDR3 has 17 residues. Germline assignment: CDR1 MNHEY and CDR2 SMNVEV (reference sequence). The CDR3 loop reads CASSPRLAGIYTDTQYF. CDR3 nucleotide sequence: TGTGCCAGCAGTCCCAGACTAGCGGGGATCTACACAGATACGCAGTATTTT.

This clonotype was detected only a few times. The DNA of the CDR3 is TGTGCCAGCAACCTGGGACCCTTTGGAGACTCACCCCTCCACTTT. It yields the protein CASNLGPFGDSPLHF. J is TRBJ1-6 and V is TRBV12-3 or TRBV12-4, with D maybe TRBD1 (5 bases). The V gene lost 7 bases and the J gene lost 10 bases, with 20 bases spanning the gap. There are 15 residues in the CDR3.

This clonotype was found a few times. This chain joins TRBV4-1 and TRBJ2-1; D perhaps matches TRBD2 (6 bases). Trimming shortened V by 8 bases and J by 4 bases, and 12 bases separated the two germline ends. Germline-derived CDR1 and CDR2 are MGHRA and YSYEKL. CDR3 size: 13 residues. The CDR3 loop reads CASLGGTYNEQFF. In DNA, the CDR3 is TGCGCCAGCCTCGGTGGGACTTACAATGAGCAGTTCTTC.

V usage is TRBV29-1 and J usage is TRBJ2-5, with 7 bases fitting TRBD1. Germline CDR1 is SQVTM and CDR2 is ANQGSEA. Trimming removed 1 base from V and 1 base from J; junction bases left unmatched: 12. The CDR3 runs 17 residues. CDR3 residues: CSVEGSPKGALQETQYF. CDR3 bases: TGCAGCGTTGAAGGCTCCCCCAAGGGGGCGCTCCAAGAGACCCAGTACTTC.

This sequence joins TRBV7-3 and TRBJ2-1; possible D gene TRBD2, 7 bases. CDR3 size: 16 residues. Per the germline V gene, CDR1 is SGHTA and CDR2 is FQGTGA. Trimming removed 0 bases from V and 6 bases from J, with 15 bases in between. The CDR3 nucleotides are TGTGCCAGCAGCTTAACAAGGGGGGGGAGCGGCAATGAGCAGTTCTTC. It encodes CASSLTRGGSGNEQFF.

This clonotype was seen only a few times. This rearrangement joins TRBV7-8 to TRBJ2-6; D not resolved. CDR1 is SGHVS, CDR2 FQNEAQ, per germline. The CDR3 totals 17 residues. V lost 1 base and J 0 bases, leaving 10 bases between the germline ends. The CDR3 region is CASSLVWGFSGANVLTF. The CDR3 region has the DNA TGTGCCAGCAGCTTAGTTTGGGGATTCTCTGGGGCCAACGTCCTGACTTTC.

This clonotype was observed at least ten times. This chain links TRBV6-1 with TRBJ2-2; TRBD1 is a possible D gene (7 bases). The CDR3 runs to 14 residues. Germline-derived CDR1 and CDR2 are MNHNS and SASEGT. V was clipped by 6 bases and J by 4 bases, with 12 bases between them. The CDR3 protein is CASSRQGGTGELFF. In DNA, the CDR3 is TGTGCCAGCAGCCGCCAGGGGGGCACCGGGGAGCTGTTTTTT.

This clonotype has just a few counts. The chain uses TRBV6-5 and TRBJ1-2; the D is unclear. CDR3 length: 14 amino acids. Germline V gene lookup returns CDR1 MNHEY and CDR2 SVGAGI. V dropped 0 bases and J dropped 6 bases, with 11 bases sitting between them. In nucleotides, the CDR3 is TGTGCCAGCAGTTACTCGGCCGGGTTGAATGGCTACACCTTC. It codes for CASSYSAGLNGYTF.

The chain couples TRBV19 to TRBJ2-1; D may be TRBD1 (6 bases). The CDR3 has 14 residues. The germline V gene encodes CDR1 LNHDA and CDR2 SQIVND (reference sequence). V gave up 5 bases and J gave up 8 bases, with 16 bases separating them. The CDR3 nucleotides read TGTGCCAGTAGTTGGGCAGGGGATCCCTATGAGCAGTTCTTC. This sequence encodes CASSWAGDPYEQFF. Based on the CDR3 plus reference TRBV19 and TRBJ2-1, the full variable domain is DGGITQSPKYLFRKEGQNVTLSCEQNLNHDAMYWYRQDPGQGLRLIYYSQIVNDFQKGDIAEGYSVSREKKESFPLTVTSAQKNPTAFYLCASSWAGDPYEQFFGPGTRLTVL.

The table lists this clonotype with many counts. This sequence joins TRBV11-2 and TRBJ2-3, with unresolved D. Trimming took off 4 bases at V and 4 bases at J, with 15 bases between the two ends. Germline V gives CDR1 SGHAT, CDR2 FQNNGV. CDR3 length: 15 amino acids. The CDR3 loop reads CASSSATRRPDTQYF. In DNA form, the CDR3 reads TGTGCCAGCAGCTCCGCCACTCGACGGCCAGATACGCAGTATTTT.

This clonotype came up a few times. V gene TRBV29-1 combines with J gene TRBJ1-1, with TRBD1 matching 9 bases. Germline V gene sequence: CDR1 SQVTM, CDR2 ANQGSEA. The CDR3 spans 16 residues. V dropped 6 bases and J dropped 0; count of bases not matched to a gene: 11. The CDR3 DNA reads as TGCAGCGTCCATCCGGGACAGGGCTTCATGAACACTGAAGCTTTCTTT. Residues: CSVHPGQGFMNTEAFF. Supplemented by reference TRBV29-1 and TRBJ1-1, the full variable domain reads SAVISQKPSRDICQRGTSLTIQCQVDSQVTMMFWYRQQPGQSLTLIATANQGSEATYESGFVIDKFPISRPNLTFSTLTVSNMSPEDSSIYLCSVHPGQGFMNTEAFFGQGTRLTVV.

V gene TRBV12-3 or TRBV12-4 combines with J gene TRBJ2-7, with D perhaps assigned TRBD1 or TRBD2 (5 bases each). This CDR3 is built from 13 residues. V was cut by 6 bases and J by 3 bases, with 12 bases left in between. CDR3 in DNA: TGTGCCAGCAGCGGGACCGTCGACTACGAGCAGTACTTC. The encoded protein is CASSGTVDYEQYF.

With respect to this clonotype: A much more abundant neighbour one base away suggests this may be a read error. J is TRBJ1-2 and V is TRBV6-5; TRBD1 matches 9 bases. This CDR3 comprises 17 residues. Unmatched junction bases numbered 9, after V lost 2 bases and J lost 2 bases. The V gene's germline CDR1 is MNHEY and CDR2 SVGAGI. In nucleotides, the CDR3 is TGTGCCAGCAGTTACGGGACAGGGAGAGGGTTAAACTATGGCTACACCTTC. Residues: CASSYGTGRGLNYGYTF.

The chain recombines TRBV24-1 with TRBJ2-3, with D uncertain. The CDR3 is made up of 13 amino acids. With 7 bases removed from V and 1 base from J, the gap between germline ends came to 8 bases. The germline gives CDR1 KGHDR, CDR2 SFDVKD. The DNA for the CDR3 is TGTGCCACCAGCCAGAGCCGCACAGATACGCAGTATTTT. This gives the protein CATSQSRTDTQYF.

The genes are TRBV27 and TRBJ2-7; D is ambiguous. Per germline, CDR1 MNHEY and CDR2 SMNVEV (reference sequence). V was cut by 3 bases and J by 6 bases, with 15 bases left in between. The CDR3 length is 14 residues. CDR3 DNA sequence: TGTGCCAGCAGTTTCGGGTACCGAGAAGGCGAGCAGTACTTC. It codes for CASSFGYREGEQYF.

V usage is TRBV5-6 and J usage is TRBJ2-1, with 10 bases that match TRBD2. J lost 6 bases, V lost 0 bases, and 6 bases had no gene match. The CDR3 runs 16 residues. CDR1 is SGHDT, CDR2 YYEEEE, per germline. Written as DNA, the CDR3 is TGTGCCAGCAGCTTGGGTATAGCGGGAGGTCGCAATGAGCAGTTCTTC. It encodes CASSLGIAGGRNEQFF.

This chain connects TRBV11-3 to TRBJ2-1; D is undetermined. V was clipped by 5 bases and J by 9 bases, with 14 bases between them. Germline loops: CDR1 SGHNT, CDR2 YENEEA. The CDR3 covers 13 residues. The CDR3 coding sequence is TGTGCCAGCAGCCACCTCAACACCCTTGAGCAGTTCTTC. Translated: CASSHLNTLEQFF.

This clonotype has at least ten counts. V is TRBV29-1 and J is TRBJ2-5; no clear D gene. The CDR3 has 13 amino acids. The germline CDR1 and CDR2 sequences are SQVTM and ANQGSEA. V dropped 8 bases and J dropped 0 bases, with 13 bases sitting between them. This chain's CDR3 is CSSAGMYQETQYF. The CDR3 DNA sequence: TGCAGCTCCGCTGGGATGTACCAAGAGACCCAGTACTTC.